This T cell receptor beta chain was documented in a study of shared clonotypes between healthy human individuals (dated by TCRdb to the early 2020s). With regard to the full study: The cohort comprised a couple of women and a few men aged 18 to 49 years. To estimate repertoire size and how much clonotypes are shared between individuals, the study performed deep sequencing of blood TCR repertoires from 4 to 6 healthy adults. Per donor, three plates each were used for CD4 naive and CD4 memory, two for CD8 naive, and one for CD8 memory. To increase sequencing depth and limit assay-specific biases, TCR repertoire library preparation and sequencing were carried out by different laboratories using diverse techniques. Between about 0.8 and 9.5 billion PBMCs per donor were obtained by leukapheresis.

Healthy HIV-negative adults with no recently reported acute infections or vaccinations were included as donors. Every donor was a Caucasian adult residing in Nashville, Tennessee, USA. CD4+ T cells were enriched by magnetic negative selection; naive cells were then positively selected on CD45RA, and the negative fraction formed the memory subset. Blood was obtained by leukapheresis, after which PBMCs were separated by Ficoll-Histopaque density gradient centrifugation and cryopreserved in liquid nitrogen vapor phase. Analytical flow cytometry was used to check the purity and quantity of every magnetically sorted T cell population. Genomic DNA was isolated from each sorted fraction and quantified by UV absorbance on a Nanodrop 2000c. Paper-wide results and their limitations: Even with the large sequencing depth, rarefaction of the sorted-subset datasets indicated that sequencing was incomplete. Estimated clonotype richness was generally larger for naive than for memory subsets. Sampling was restricted to blood, and TCR repertoires in tissues likely differ from the TCR repertoires found in blood. Higher generation probabilities were observed for clonotypes shared by all four sorted-subset donors than for non-shared clonotypes. Sharing across a handful of donors was observed for about 5% of naive CD4, over 3% of naive CD8, about 2.3% of memory CD4, and around 0.44% of memory CD8 clonotypes. Because the study included a small number of donors, the genetic and exposure-history diversity represented was limited. Pairwise subsampling led to the expectation that sequencing depth would affect the degree of clonotype sharing among donors.

The junction carries 24 bases between V and J, which are trimmed by 4 bases and 5 bases respectively. There are 17 amino acids in the CDR3, from cysteine to phenylalanine inclusive. Of the read, only the CDR3 DNA is kept; its 51 bases are in frame from base 1. CDR1 SGHNT and CDR2 YYREEE are derived from the germline V gene (reference sequence). Using the deep immunoSEQ assay, multiplex PCR amplified TCR CDR3 regions from genomic DNA. Genomic DNA extracted from each cell subset was distributed evenly over all wells of several immunoSEQ 96-well plates, and each plate served as one replicate. For sorted subsets, approximately 190 ng genomic DNA, equal to about 30,000 T cell genomes, was loaded into each replicate PCR. The purified libraries were quantified using a Qubit 3.0 fluorometer, sized with a Bioanalyzer 2100, and then quantified again using the KAPA Library Quantification kit. Every immunoSEQ 96-well plate was sequenced on a dedicated single-read 150-cycle Illumina NextSeq 550 flow cell. Regarding the original processing steps: Because the immunoSEQ output held only junctional sequences and lacked quality scores, the filtering could not match the filtering applied to full-length reads. To assign V/J genes and CDR3, sequences were annotated using PyIR, a Python wrapper for IgBLAST v1.9, with IMGT germline references. Reads with weak V/J assignments (E-value above 1e-6), missing CDR3, stop codons, out-of-frame junctions, or ambiguous translated residues were removed. V3J clonotypes were defined as sequences sharing an identical inferred V gene, J gene, and CDR3 amino acid sequence. To compute the percentage overlap between repertoires, the number of shared unique clonotypes was divided by the size of the smaller repertoire. RTK rarefaction, the Chao1 estimator, and Recon v2.1 estimates of unobserved clonotypes were used to assess repertoire richness. For all TCRbeta clonotypes obtained by the gDNA method from a few donors, generation probabilities were computed with OLGA. Here the immuneACCESS table is served through TCRdb, limited to in-frame sequences with V and J called. Missing clones are a known gap in these copies; in checked studies unresolved V genes cover under half, and the rest lacks a known reason. The V and J calls and the clone size are those of that table, but D and trimming were determined from the DNA. In this sample the table shows 2 million to 2.5 million clones, 85% to 95% of which occur a single time. The biggest ten clones account for approximately 0.41% of the sample.

To note about this clone: Its specific antigen is unknown. No clone much larger than this one lies a single base away; base qualities are absent.

Recombination connected TRBV5-4 to TRBJ2-5; a tentative D match to TRBD2 spans 6 bases. The specimen was naive CD4+ T cells from PBMCs. The cell subset or site tag for this specimen amounts to: CD45RA+ positively selected. The sequence was obtained from a man in his late teens or twenties in good health. Some clones in this sample may be carry-over from other donors' samples. The CDR3 loop reads CASSPFPVSLGGETQYF. The sequenced DNA: TGTGCCAGCAGCCCGTTTCCCGTCAGTCTAGGAGGGGAGACCCAGTACTTC.